This TCR beta chain comes out of a study of blood T cells in healthy people across ages. Study conclusions and caveats: Naive and antigen-experienced cells could not be conclusively compared, given unsorted PBMCs. The fall in TCR beta diversity per million T cells was roughly linear with age.

This CDR3 is 13 amino acids long. Per germline, CDR1 SQVTM and CDR2 ANQGSEA. V shed 6 bases and J 6 bases; nucleotides not matched to a gene: 10. With regard to this clonotype: Its matching antigen is unknown.

The second PCR ran about 6 to 12 cycles with a sample-barcoded 5' primer and J-beta primers. TCRdb reprocessed the 5' RACE reads via MiXCR and lists one record per CDR3 protein. This sample has around 780,000 distinct CDR3 sequences; 45% to 70% occur once, and the top ten carry around 25%. The TCR comes from a man aged 40-49 years in good health. The sequenced sample consisted of blood. The chain links TRBV29-1 to TRBJ1-1; 7 nucleotides agree with TRBD1. The CDR3 DNA reads TGCAGCGTCAGAACAGGGGATAGCGCTGAAGCTTTCTTT. This translates into CSVRTGDSAEAFF.